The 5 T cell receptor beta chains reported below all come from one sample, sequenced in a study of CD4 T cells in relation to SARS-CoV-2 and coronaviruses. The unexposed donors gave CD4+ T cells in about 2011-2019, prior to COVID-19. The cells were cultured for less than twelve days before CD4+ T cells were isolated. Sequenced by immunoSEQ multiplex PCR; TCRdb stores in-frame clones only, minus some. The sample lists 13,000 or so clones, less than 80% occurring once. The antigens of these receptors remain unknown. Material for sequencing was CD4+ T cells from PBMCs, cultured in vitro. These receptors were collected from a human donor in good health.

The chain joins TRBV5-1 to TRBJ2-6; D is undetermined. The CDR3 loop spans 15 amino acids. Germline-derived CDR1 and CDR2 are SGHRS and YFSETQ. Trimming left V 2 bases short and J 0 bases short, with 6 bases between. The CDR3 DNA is TGCGCCAGCAGCTTAGAGATCTCTGGGGCCAACGTCCTGACTTTC. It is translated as CASSLEISGANVLTF.

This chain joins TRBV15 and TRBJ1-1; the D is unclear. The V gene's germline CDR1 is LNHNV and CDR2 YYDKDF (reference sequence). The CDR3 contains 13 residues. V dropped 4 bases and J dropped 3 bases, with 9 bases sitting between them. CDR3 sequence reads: CATSTAWDTEAFF. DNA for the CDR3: TGTGCCACCAGCACTGCTTGGGACACTGAAGCTTTCTTT.

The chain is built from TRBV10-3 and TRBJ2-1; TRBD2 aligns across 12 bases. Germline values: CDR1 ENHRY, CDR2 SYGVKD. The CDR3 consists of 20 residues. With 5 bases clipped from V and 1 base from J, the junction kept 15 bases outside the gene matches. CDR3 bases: TGTGCCATCAGTTCAAGACTAGCGGGAGTCGGGCAAGTTTCCTACAATGAGCAGTTCTTC. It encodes CAISSRLAGVGQVSYNEQFF.

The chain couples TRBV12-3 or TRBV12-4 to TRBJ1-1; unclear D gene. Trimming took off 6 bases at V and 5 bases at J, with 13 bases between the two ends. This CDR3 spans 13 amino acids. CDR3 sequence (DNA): TGTGCCAGCAGACTACGTAGGGAAACTGAAGCTTTCTTT. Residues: CASRLRRETEAFF.

CDR3 sequence (DNA): TGTGCCAGTAGTTCCCTAGGCGGGATGGGCACTGAAGCTTTCTTT. It yields the protein CASSSLGGMGTEAFF. V is TRBV19 and J is TRBJ1-1; no definite D call. V was trimmed by 5 bases and J by 4 bases, leaving 17 bases between them. The germline CDR1 and CDR2 sequences are LNHDA and SQIVND (reference sequence). The CDR3 covers 15 residues. Together with reference TRBV19 and TRBJ1-1, the CDR3 gives the full variable domain: DGGITQSPKYLFRKEGQNVTLSCEQNLNHDAMYWYRQDPGQGLRLIYYSQIVNDFQKGDIAEGYSVSREKKESFPLTVTSAQKNPTAFYLCASSSLGGMGTEAFFGQGTRLTVV.